This T cell receptor (beta chain) comes out of a study of monozygotic twins with inflammatory bowel disease. Findings of the study overall: With others, IBD patients shared fewer clonotypes than healthy twins did, especially with disease activity. Patients with IBD had less TCRbeta diversity (inverse Simpson) than their healthy co-twins. Patient-to-patient differences in immunosuppressive treatment may have added variability to the repertoires.

The CDR3 sequence is 15 residues long. TCRdb re-called the 5' RACE reads, yielding one record per CDR3 amino acid sequence without DNA. The listing contains more than 110,000 distinct CDR3 sequences. Note on this clonotype: The antigen remains unidentified.

The specimen sequenced was blood. The clonotype originates from a human donor with ulcerative colitis or Crohn's disease, or a healthy co-twin of an affected twin (not recorded which). V gene TRBV12-3 or TRBV12-4 combines with J gene TRBJ2-2; TCRdb calls TRBD1, which cannot be checked without DNA. The CDR3 here is CASSPPGAGTGELFF.